These T cell receptor beta chains were read from a single sample in a study of identical twins. Via MiXCR, TCRdb re-called the 5' RACE reads, giving one row per CDR3 protein. The sample consists of about 150,000 distinct CDR3 sequences, roughly 3.3% of them appearing once. Sample: memory T cells sorted from blood. The receptors shown here come from a man aged 18 to 29 in good health. CDR3s include the opening cysteine and the closing phenylalanine or tryptophan. The D gene is left open where the match is weak. Expanded clones are given a class, and other clones once, few, many or no size at all.

cdr3_aa cdr3_nt v_call d_call clone_size j_call cdr3_length
CASRTGMPYEQYF TGTGCCAGCAGGACAGGTATGCCGTACGAGCAGTACTTC TRBV28 . many TRBJ2-7 13
CASSVDPIFRELFF TGTGCCAGCAGCGTAGACCCGATCTTCCGGGAGCTGTTTTTT TRBV9 . many TRBJ2-2 14
CSAMSLAGFRGFF TGCAGTGCTATGAGCTTAGCGGGCTTTAGAGGGTTCTTC TRBV20-1 TRBD2 many TRBJ2-1 13
CSARQAGSSGTGELFF TGCAGTGCTAGGCAGGCGGGGTCGAGCGGAACCGGGGAGCTGTTTTTT TRBV20-1 . many TRBJ2-2 16
CASSLTSNSPLHF TGTGCCAGCAGTTTGACGAGTAATTCACCCCTCCACTTT TRBV12-3/TRBV12-4 . many TRBJ1-6 13
CAITGGTTVEQFF TGTGCCATCACTGGGGGAACCACAGTAGAGCAGTTCTTC TRBV10-3 . many TRBJ2-1 13
CASSEAGGSDGYTF TGTGCCAGCAGTGAAGCAGGGGGTTCCGATGGCTACACCTTC TRBV6-1 . . TRBJ1-2 14
CASSPAQGRYNEQFF TGTGCCAGCAGCCCCGCCCAGGGTCGGTACAATGAGCAGTTCTTC TRBV9 . many TRBJ2-1 15
CASSIGVSYEQYF TGTGCCAGCAGCATCGGAGTATCCTACGAGCAGTACTTC TRBV7-2 . many TRBJ2-7 13
CASSEGSSARSNTQYF TGTGCCAGCAGTGAGGGGTCTAGCGCTCGATCAAATACGCAGTATTTT TRBV25-1 . many TRBJ2-3 16
CASRPGLGNQPQHF TGTGCCAGCAGGCCAGGGTTGGGCAATCAGCCCCAGCATTTT TRBV5-5 . many TRBJ1-5 14
CASSAPGPNQPQHF TGTGCCAGCAGTGCCCCGGGGCCTAATCAGCCCCAGCATTTT TRBV25-1 . many TRBJ1-5 14
CAISGGVLSGTDTQYF TGTGCCATCAGTGGAGGGGTCCTGTCTGGCACAGATACGCAGTATTTT TRBV10-3 . many TRBJ2-3 16
CASREGLAGSYEQYF TGTGCCAGCAGAGAAGGACTAGCGGGGTCCTACGAGCAGTACTTC TRBV6-1 TRBD2 many TRBJ2-7 15
CSLSSGANVLTF TGCAGTTTATCCTCTGGGGCCAACGTCCTGACTTTC TRBV20-1 . many TRBJ2-6 12
CASSPGGANVLTF TGTGCCAGCAGCCCCGGTGGGGCCAACGTCCTGACTTTC TRBV7-3 . few TRBJ2-6 13
CASSFRVGSENTEAFF TGTGCCAGCAGCTTTCGAGTCGGGTCGGAGAACACTGAAGCTTTCTTT TRBV5-4 . many TRBJ1-1 16
CASVAGTGNYGYTF TGTGCCAGCGTCGCGGGCACGGGGAACTATGGCTACACCTTC TRBV28 . many TRBJ1-2 14
CASSLDGGGSNQPQHF TGTGCCAGCAGCTTAGATGGCGGCGGCAGCAATCAGCCCCAGCATTTT TRBV7-2 . many TRBJ1-5 16
CSVDKARANEQFF TGCAGCGTTGATAAGGCCAGGGCCAATGAGCAGTTCTTC TRBV29-1 . many TRBJ2-1 13
CASSPPGNQNIQYF TGTGCCAGCAGTCCTCCGGGGAACCAAAACATTCAGTACTTC TRBV28 . many TRBJ2-4 14
CATSGINFRDLGSGQFF TGTGCCACCAGCGGGATCAATTTCAGGGATCTGGGGTCGGGGCAGTTCTTC TRBV15 . many TRBJ2-1 17
CASSLKGGDQPQHF TGTGCCAGCAGTTTGAAAGGGGGCGACCAGCCCCAGCATTTT TRBV12-3/TRBV12-4 TRBD1 many TRBJ1-5 14
CASSLLSYNSPLHF TGTGCCAGCAGCCTACTATCCTATAATTCACCCCTCCACTTT TRBV7-2 . many TRBJ1-6 14
CANPLTSGRDPRLF TGTGCCAACCCTCTTACTAGCGGGAGGGATCCCAGGCTCTTC TRBV25-1 TRBD2 few TRBJ2-1 14
CASSHVWDTGSGNNEQFF TGTGCCAGCAGCCACGTTTGGGACACGGGTTCAGGAAACAATGAGCAGTTCTTC TRBV11-1 . many TRBJ2-1 18
CASSFDEQYF TGTGCCAGCAGTTTCGACGAGCAGTACTTC TRBV27 . many TRBJ2-7 10
CSALGQTNTEAFF TGCAGTGCCCTCGGACAGACGAACACTGAAGCTTTCTTT TRBV20-1 . many TRBJ1-1 13
CASSQTGPGLAASSYNEQFF TGTGCCAGCAGCCAAACCGGCCCCGGACTAGCGGCAAGCTCCTACAATGAGCAGTTCTTC TRBV14 TRBD2 . TRBJ2-1 20
CASSLGGYQPQHF TGTGCCAGCAGCTTAGGGGGATATCAGCCCCAGCATTTT TRBV7-2 . many TRBJ1-5 13
CASGEGNTEAFF TGTGCCAGCGGGGAAGGGAACACTGAAGCTTTCTTT TRBV6-5 . many TRBJ1-1 12
CASSLEGNTGELFF TGTGCCAGCAGCTTAGAGGGGAACACCGGGGAGCTGTTTTTT TRBV7-3 . many TRBJ2-2 14
CASSQSGLTNTGELFF TGTGCCAGCAGCCAATCGGGACTGACAAACACCGGGGAGCTGTTTTTT TRBV4-2 . many TRBJ2-2 16
CASRDYRETQYF TGCGCCAGCAGGGACTACAGGGAGACCCAGTACTTC TRBV5-1 . many TRBJ2-5 12
CASSLVVGTSHHTQYF TGTGCCAGCAGTTTAGTAGTCGGGACTAGTCATCATACGCAGTATTTT TRBV12-3/TRBV12-4 TRBD2 many TRBJ2-3 16
CASRPGRHNEQFF TGTGCCAGCAGACCGGGACGGCACAATGAGCAGTTCTTC TRBV7-2 . . TRBJ2-1 13
CASSGRGRTDTQYF TGTGCCAGCAGTGGGCGGGGGCGCACAGATACGCAGTATTTT TRBV2 . many TRBJ2-3 14
CASSQGLAGSYNEQFF TGTGCCAGCAGCCAAGGACTAGCGGGCTCCTACAATGAGCAGTTCTTC TRBV3-1 TRBD2 few TRBJ2-1 16
CSARQASGAYNEQFF TGCAGTGCTAGACAAGCTAGCGGAGCCTACAATGAGCAGTTCTTC TRBV20-1 TRBD2 many TRBJ2-1 15
CSARTYTDTQYF TGCAGTGCTAGAACTTACACAGATACGCAGTATTTT TRBV20-1 . few TRBJ2-3 12
CSARPTSLEQFF TGCAGTGCTAGACCTACCTCCCTGGAGCAGTTCTTC TRBV20-1 . many TRBJ2-1 12
CSASDRAATEAFF TGCAGTGCAAGCGACAGGGCCGCCACTGAAGCTTTCTTT TRBV20-1 TRBD1 many TRBJ1-1 13
CASSLRQGRPYEQYF TGTGCCAGCAGCCTCCGACAGGGCAGACCGTACGAGCAGTACTTC TRBV21-1 . . TRBJ2-7 15
CASSHGQGEAFF TGCGCCAGCAGCCATGGACAGGGGGAAGCTTTCTTT TRBV5-1 TRBD1 many TRBJ1-1 12
CASKRREGLTQYF TGTGCCAGTAAAAGGCGGGAGGGCCTTACGCAGTATTTT TRBV19 TRBD2 many TRBJ2-3 13